The entry below describes one TCR beta chain. No cognate antigen has been identified for it. No clone much larger than this one lies a single base away; base qualities are absent. The data belong to a study of blood T cell repertoires in COVID-19 (dated by TCRdb to the early 2020s). A note on the overall study: Collaborator samples came from the United States, Italy and Spain and covered acute and convalescent phases of COVID-19. The prospective study material was composed of cDNA or gDNA derived from T cells, B-cell-depleted T cells, or PBMCs. The dataset comprised deeply sampled blood TCRbeta repertoires from subjects exposed to, actively infected with, or recovered from COVID-19. A freely available public database, intended as a resource for researchers studying the immune response to SARS-CoV-2, is where the repertoires were released. The samples were drawn from the first 160 participants of the ongoing ImmuneRACE study and from 950 to 1,500 subjects provided by 6 global collaborators. Nearly every sample came with metadata listing a de-identified subject ID, COVID-19 status, age in years and sex. HLA class I and class II types, where available, came from metadata supplied by the sample provider rather than from assay-based typing.

The study at large found these results: The amount of clinical and demographic metadata varied by source and participant and was provided uncurated.

Participants in the prospective study were aged roughly 18 to 95 years, lived in over 20 United States geographic areas, and enrolled through a virtual design. Cohort assignment in the prospective study relied on participant-reported clinical history from a screening survey and a study questionnaire. Mobile phlebotomists in the prospective study collected whole blood, serum and a nasopharyngeal or oropharyngeal swab from every participant. Over a roughly two-month period, participants in the prospective study had the option of providing additional blood draws and questionnaires. Before DNA extraction, blood samples from the prospective study were shipped at room temperature or frozen. Counted from cysteine to phenylalanine, this CDR3 has 15 amino acids. Only CDR3 DNA remains: 45 bases, in frame from the first base. Per the germline V gene (reference sequence), SEHNR is the CDR1 and FQNEAQ is the CDR2. At the junction V is shortened by 2 bases and J by 1 base, with 11 bases in between.

TCRbeta CDR3 regions were amplified from genomic DNA using the immunoSEQ Assay, a bias-controlled multiplex PCR. On the authors' methods: The number of nucleated cells in each sample was estimated from the amplification of reference gene primers within the assay. To quantify the absolute abundance of each unique TCRbeta CDR3 rearrangement, sequence reads were collapsed and filtered. For each sample, productive Simpson clonality was calculated by taking the square root of Simpson's diversity index across productive rearrangements. The clones in this table, taken by TCRdb from immuneACCESS, are in-frame only. Not every clone is retained; where verified, under half of the shortfall comes from an unresolved V gene, and the cause of the rest is unknown. The DNA gave D and trimming, while V, J and clone size come from that table. The sample table lists about 240,000 clones, about 87% of them with a count of one. The ten most abundant clones make up approximately 2.8% of the sample.

The receptor comes from a woman in her 30s with acute COVID-19. The chain joins TRBV7-9 to TRBJ1-1; the D segment could be TRBD1, given 5 matching bases. Input material: PBMCs or T cells enriched from blood (not recorded which). The nucleotide sequence reads as follows: TGTGCCAGCAGCTTATTGGGGCAAGCGAACACTGAAGCTTTCTTT. Its product reads: CASSLLGQANTEAFF. Reference TRBV7-9 and TRBJ1-1 genes cover what lies past the CDR3, so the full variable domain is DTGVSQNPRHKITKRGQNVTFRCDPISEHNRLYWYRQTLGQGPEFLTYFQNEAQLEKSRLLSDRFSAERPKGSFSTLEIQRTEQGDSAMYLCASSLLGQANTEAFFGQGTRLTVV.